A single sample is the source of the 18 T cell receptor beta chains below, sequenced in a study of blood T cells in healthy people across ages. Then a second PCR, running roughly 7 to 11 cycles, was carried out with a sample-barcoded 5' primer and a J-beta primer mix. TCRdb re-derived calls from the 5' RACE reads in MiXCR, one entry per CDR3 protein. The sample holds 800,000 or so distinct CDR3 sequences; 55% to 65% are singletons and the top ten take about 27%. The sample comprised blood. These receptors were obtained from a man aged 25-45 years in good health.

The chain joins TRBV6-2 or TRBV6-3 to TRBJ1-5; D is ambiguous. Per germline, CDR1 MNHEY and CDR2 SVGEGT. The CDR3 loop spans 15 amino acids. Trimming stripped 0 bases from V and 5 bases from J, with 11 bases between. The CDR3 sequence is CASSYSGSGYQPQHF. CDR3 bases: TGTGCCAGCAGTTACTCGGGTTCGGGGTATCAGCCCCAGCATTTT.

CDR3 in amino acids: CASSPGTSPTGELFF. The CDR3 region has the DNA TGTGCCAGCAGCCCCGGGACTAGCCCCACCGGGGAGCTGTTTTTT. The chain has TRBV7-3 and TRBJ2-2, with 9 bases lining up with TRBD2. Trimming removed 5 bases from V and 4 bases from J; junction bases left unmatched: 5. CDR3 length: 15 amino acids. Germline CDR1 and CDR2: SGHTA and FQGTGA.

The chain combines TRBV7-6 with TRBJ2-5; D unclear. Trimming cost V 8 bases and J 2 bases, with 9 bases left between them. CDR1 SGHVS and CDR2 FNYEAQ come from the germline V gene. The CDR3 is 12 residues long. The CDR3: CASGRVQETQYF. CDR3 nucleotide sequence: TGTGCCAGCGGCAGAGTTCAAGAGACCCAGTACTTC.

This clonotype was seen only a few times. Here the CDR3 reads CASMSLPGTTYEQYF. The CDR3 bases are TGTGCCAGCATGTCACTTCCCGGGACAACCTACGAGCAGTACTTC. The V call is TRBV21-1, the J call TRBJ2-7; TRBD1 is taken as the D call from the table, unchecked against the DNA. TRBV21-1 corresponds to a pseudogene. There are 15 residues in the CDR3.

The gene calls are TRBV24-1 and TRBJ2-7; 9 nucleotides match TRBD1. Trimming at V came to 3 bases and at J to 4 bases, leaving 6 bases not matched to a gene. The CDR3 totals 15 residues. Germline V gene sequence: CDR1 KGHDR, CDR2 SFDVKD. DNA for the CDR3: TGTGCCACCAGTGATCCGGACAGGGGCACGTACGAGCAGTACTTC. The encoded protein is CATSDPDRGTYEQYF.

J is TRBJ2-7 and V is TRBV4-3, with D uncertain. Germline V CDR1 and CDR2: LGHNA, YSLEER. This CDR3 comprises 14 residues. V was trimmed by 0 bases and J by 3 bases, leaving 9 bases between them. The CDR3 nucleotides are TGCGCCAGCAGCCAAGAAAATATGGGCTACGAGCAGTACTTC. Residues: CASSQENMGYEQYF.

The chain has TRBV28 and TRBJ2-5; 7 bases align to TRBD1. The J call may be incorrect, as the DNA end agrees better with TRBJ2-7. The CDR3 contains 16 residues. Per germline, CDR1 MDHEN and CDR2 SYDVKM. CDR3 region: CASSTTGTEPIYEQYF. The CDR3 DNA sequence: TGTGCCAGCAGTACTACCGGGACAGAGCCAATCTACGAGCAGTACTTC.

The chain has TRBV6-5 and TRBJ2-7; D call uncertain. The V end lost 5 bases, the J end lost 0 bases, and 14 bases lay between the germline ends. In germline, CDR1 is MNHEY, CDR2 SVGAGI. This CDR3 is built from 15 residues. The CDR3 region has the DNA TGTGCCAGCAGTGGCGCCGGCAGGTCCTCCTACGAGCAGTACTTC. The encoded protein is CASSGAGRSSYEQYF.

This clonotype was seen once. The J gene is TRBJ2-5, the V gene TRBV20-1; 14 nucleotides line up with TRBD2. The V gene end was trimmed by 3 bases and the J gene end by 2 bases; junction bases not matched to a gene: 5. Germline CDR1 and CDR2: DFQATT and SNEGSKA (reference sequence). There are 16 residues in the CDR3. The CDR3 here is CSASLGLAGEQETQYF. CDR3 in DNA: TGCAGTGCTAGCCTGGGACTAGCGGGGGAACAAGAGACCCAGTACTTC.

This clonotype appeared a few times. This chain uses TRBV10-3 with TRBJ2-1, with D possibly TRBD2 on 6 matching bases. Germline V CDR1 and CDR2: ENHRY, SYGVKD. Trimming shortened V by 6 bases and J by 0 bases, and 9 bases separated the two germline ends. CDR3 size: 14 residues. The CDR3 protein is CAIRDGGSYNEQFF. Written as DNA, the CDR3 is TGTGCCATCAGGGACGGGGGCTCCTACAATGAGCAGTTCTTC.

The rearrangement uses TRBV3-1 and TRBJ1-2, with D possibly being TRBD1 (5 bases). With 3 bases removed from V and 4 bases from J, the gap between germline ends came to 12 bases. Germline V gives CDR1 LGHDT, CDR2 YNNKEL (reference sequence). This CDR3 region has 14 residues. The CDR3 DNA reads TGTGCCAGCAGCCAGGGTATGCAGGGCTATGGCTACACCTTC. This encodes CASSQGMQGYGYTF.

The chain recombines TRBV5-1 with TRBJ2-3; possible D gene TRBD2, 6 bases. V was clipped by 4 bases and J by 2 bases, with 14 bases between them. The CDR3 loop spans 15 amino acids. Germline values: CDR1 SGHRS, CDR2 YFSETQ. Here the CDR3 DNA reads TGCGCCAGCAGCCTGGAGGGCAGGATCACAGATACGCAGTATTTT. Amino acids: CASSLEGRITDTQYF.

In DNA, the CDR3 is TGCAGCGTTGGAGGGTTCCTAAATGAAAAACTGTTTTTT. It specifies CSVGGFLNEKLFF. This chain uses TRBV29-1 with TRBJ1-4; D unclear. This CDR3 region has 13 residues. V was trimmed by 4 bases and J by 5 bases, leaving 11 bases between them. Germline assignment: CDR1 SQVTM and CDR2 ANQGSEA. The entire variable domain, with the rest obtained from reference TRBV29-1 and TRBJ1-4, is as follows: SAVISQKPSRDICQRGTSLTIQCQVDSQVTMMFWYRQQPGQSLTLIATANQGSEATYESGFVIDKFPISRPNLTFSTLTVSNMSPEDSSIYLCSVGGFLNEKLFFGSGTQLSVL.

In this sample, this clonotype turned up a few times. The gene calls are TRBV4-3 and TRBJ2-1; 9 nucleotides align to TRBD2. The V gene's germline CDR1 is LGHNA and CDR2 YSLEER. V trimming: 4 bases; J trimming: 6 bases; junction bases outside the gene matches: 13. The CDR3 consists of 17 residues. CDR3 DNA sequence: TGCGCCAGCAGCCGCTCTAAAGCGGGGGGCTTTCCCAATGAGCAGTTCTTC. It is translated as CASSRSKAGGFPNEQFF.

The V gene is TRBV11-2, the J gene TRBJ2-1; TRBD2 matches at 11 bases. Unmatched junction bases numbered 4, after V lost 5 bases and J lost 13 bases. CDR3 length: 12 residues. The germline gives CDR1 SGHAT, CDR2 FQNNGV. CDR3 sequence (DNA): TGTGCCAGCAGCGCTAGCGGGGGGACCCAGTTCTTC. The encoded protein is CASSASGGTQFF. Using reference TRBV11-2 and TRBJ2-1 for the parts outside the CDR3, the full variable domain is EAGVAQSPRYKIIEKRQSVAFWCNPISGHATLYWYQQILGQGPKLLIQFQNNGVVDDSQLPKDRFSAERLKGVDSTLKIQPAKLEDSAVYLCASSASGGTQFFGPGTRLTVL.

This chain uses TRBV7-2 with TRBJ2-7; D unclear. Looked up from germline, CDR1 is SGHTA and CDR2 is FQGNSA. V lost 1 base and J lost 0, with 10 bases in between. The CDR3 extends over 15 amino acids. DNA for the CDR3: TGTGCCAGCAGCTTAGGTGCCGTTAGCTCCTACGAGCAGTACTTC. The encoded protein is CASSLGAVSSYEQYF. Full variable domain (rest looked up from reference TRBV7-2 and TRBJ2-7): GAGVSQSPSNKVTEKGKDVELRCDPISGHTALYWYRQSLGQGLEFLIYFQGNSAPDKSGLPSDRFSAERTGGSVSTLTIQRTQQEDSAVYLCASSLGAVSSYEQYFGPGTRLTVT.

The chain employs TRBV3-1 and TRBJ2-1; tentatively, D is TRBD2 (5 bases). Matching the DNA end better, TRBJ2-7 makes the J call doubtful. The CDR3 runs 14 residues. Germline lookup yields CDR1 LGHDT and CDR2 YNNKEL (reference sequence). The CDR3 sequence: CASSQGYGVSEQYF. CDR3 DNA sequence: TGTGCCAGCAGCCAAGGGTACGGGGTTTCCGAGCAGTACTTC.

This chain joins TRBV12-3 or TRBV12-4 and TRBJ1-2; D might be TRBD1 (5 bases). This CDR3 spans 14 amino acids. V was cut by 5 bases and J by 8 bases, with 18 bases left in between. The chain's CDR3 is CASSTPQGPWGYTF. The CDR3 nucleotides read TGTGCCAGCAGTACTCCCCAGGGTCCTTGGGGCTACACCTTC.